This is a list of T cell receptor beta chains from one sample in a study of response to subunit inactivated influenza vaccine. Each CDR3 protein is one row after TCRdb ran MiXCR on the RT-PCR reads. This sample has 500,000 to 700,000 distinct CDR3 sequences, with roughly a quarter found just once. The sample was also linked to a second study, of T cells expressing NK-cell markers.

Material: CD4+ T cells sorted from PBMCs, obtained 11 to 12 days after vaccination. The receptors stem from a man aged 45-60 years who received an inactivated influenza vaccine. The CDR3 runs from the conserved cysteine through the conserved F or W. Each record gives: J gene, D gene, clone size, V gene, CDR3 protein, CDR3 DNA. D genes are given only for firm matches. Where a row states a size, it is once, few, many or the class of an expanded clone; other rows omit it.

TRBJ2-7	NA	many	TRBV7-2	CASAKGGVRYEQYF	TGTGCCAGCGCCAAAGGTGGGGTCCGCTACGAGCAGTACTTC
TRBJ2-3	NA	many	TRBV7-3	CASSLKYTDTQYF	TGTGCCAGCAGCTTAAAGTACACAGATACGCAGTATTTT
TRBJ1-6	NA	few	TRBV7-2	CASSLARTIHF	TGTGCCAGCAGCTTAGCTCGGACCATCCACTTT
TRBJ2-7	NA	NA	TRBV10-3	CAIKSQVSSYEQYF	TGTGCCATCAAATCACAGGTTAGCTCCTACGAGCAGTACTTC
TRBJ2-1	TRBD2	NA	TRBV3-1	CASSQMNGLAGKNEQFF	TGTGCCAGCAGCCAAATGAATGGACTAGCGGGGAAAAATGAGCAGTTCTTC
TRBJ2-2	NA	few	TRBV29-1	CSVEGDPRGTGELFF	TGCAGCGTTGAGGGGGACCCCCGAGGCACCGGGGAGCTGTTTTTT
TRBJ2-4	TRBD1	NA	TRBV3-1	CASSQGGTGAKNIQYF	TGTGCCAGCAGCCAAGGTGGGACAGGAGCCAAAAACATTCAGTACTTC
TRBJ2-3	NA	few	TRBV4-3	CASSLAWQGSADTQYF	TGCGCCAGCAGCCTCGCGTGGCAGGGATCCGCAGATACGCAGTATTTT
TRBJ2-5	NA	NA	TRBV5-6	CASSRGVGSLIETQYF	TGTGCCAGCAGCCGTGGCGTCGGGTCGTTGATAGAGACCCAGTACTTC
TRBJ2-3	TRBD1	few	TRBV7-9	CASSLGVGTGADTQYF	TGTGCCAGCAGCTTAGGGGTCGGGACAGGGGCAGATACGCAGTATTTT
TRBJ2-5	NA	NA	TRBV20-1	CSARDSRQSETQYF	TGCAGTGCTAGAGATTCAAGGCAGTCGGAGACCCAGTACTTC
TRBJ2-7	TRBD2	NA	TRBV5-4	CASSRGTSGGEQYF	TGTGCCAGCAGCAGGGGGACTAGCGGGGGAGAGCAGTACTTC
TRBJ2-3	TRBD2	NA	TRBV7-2	CASSQGLAGPTDTQYF	TGTGCCAGCAGCCAGGGACTAGCGGGGCCCACAGATACGCAGTATTTT
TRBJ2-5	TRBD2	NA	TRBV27	CASSLGLGVGETQYF	TGTGCCAGCAGTTTAGGACTAGGGGTGGGAGAGACCCAGTACTTC
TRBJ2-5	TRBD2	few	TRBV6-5	CASSYGVGTSGQETQYF	TGTGCCAGCAGTTACGGCGTAGGGACTAGCGGACAAGAGACCCAGTACTTC
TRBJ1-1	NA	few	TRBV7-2	CASSLMGRVTEAFF	TGTGCCAGCAGCTTAATGGGCAGGGTGACTGAAGCTTTCTTT
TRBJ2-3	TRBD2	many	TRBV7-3	CASSLSGRGVKDTQYF	TGTGCCAGCAGCTTGAGCGGGAGGGGGGTGAAAGATACGCAGTATTTT
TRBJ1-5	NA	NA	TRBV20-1	CSAKNWAGDDQPQHF	TGCAGTGCTAAAAATTGGGCAGGGGACGATCAGCCCCAGCATTTT
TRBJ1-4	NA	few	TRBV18	CASSPRQAPEKLFF	TGTGCCAGCTCACCGAGACAGGCCCCCGAAAAACTGTTTTTT
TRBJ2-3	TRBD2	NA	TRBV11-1	CASSSPLLAAKLTDTQYF	TGTGCCAGCAGCTCCCCTTTACTAGCGGCCAAGCTGACAGATACGCAGTATTTT
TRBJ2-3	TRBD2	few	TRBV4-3	CASSRTRSRDTQYF	TGCGCCAGCAGCCGGACTAGGAGTAGAGATACGCAGTATTTT
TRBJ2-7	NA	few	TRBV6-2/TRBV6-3	CASSYPAGAYEQYF	TGTGCCAGCAGTTACCCGGCAGGGGCGTACGAGCAGTACTTC
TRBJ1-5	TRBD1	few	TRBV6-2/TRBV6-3	CATTGTESNQPQHF	TGTGCCACGACAGGGACTGAGAGCAATCAGCCCCAGCATTTT
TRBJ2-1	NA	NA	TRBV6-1	CASSEVGRFRQFF	TGTGCCAGCAGTGAAGTCGGCCGGTTTAGGCAGTTCTTC
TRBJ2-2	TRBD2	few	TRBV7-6	CASSLYLGREAYTGELFF	TGTGCCAGCAGCTTATATTTAGGGCGGGAGGCGTACACCGGGGAGCTGTTTTTT
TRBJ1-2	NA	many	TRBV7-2	CASSLVADPYGYTF	TGTGCCAGCAGCTTAGTGGCGGACCCATATGGCTACACCTTC
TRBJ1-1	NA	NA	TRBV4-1	CASSQAGNLGTEAFF	TGCGCCAGCAGCCAAGCGGGGAATTTGGGCACTGAAGCTTTCTTT
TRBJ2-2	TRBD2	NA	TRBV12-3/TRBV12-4	CASRPSGTNTGELFF	TGTGCCAGCAGACCTAGCGGGACGAACACCGGGGAGCTGTTTTTT
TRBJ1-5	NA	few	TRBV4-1	CASSRGAGNYQPQHF	TGCGCCAGCAGCCGGGGCGCAGGGAATTATCAGCCCCAGCATTTT
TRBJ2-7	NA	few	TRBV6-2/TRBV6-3	CASSYSISGEFSYEQYF	TGTGCCAGCAGTTACTCGATCTCTGGGGAATTCTCCTACGAGCAGTACTTC
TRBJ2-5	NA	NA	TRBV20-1	CSARIARYQETQYF	TGCAGTGCTAGAATAGCGCGGTACCAAGAGACCCAGTACTTC
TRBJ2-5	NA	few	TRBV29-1	CSLQSGAETQYF	TGCAGCCTTCAGTCGGGCGCGGAGACCCAGTACTTC
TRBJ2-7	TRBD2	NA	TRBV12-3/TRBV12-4	CASSLTAGGPYEQYF	TGTGCCAGCAGTTTAACAGCGGGAGGGCCGTACGAGCAGTACTTC
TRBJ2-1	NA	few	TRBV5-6	CASSLVYPSSYNEQFF	TGTGCCAGCAGCTTGGTGTACCCGAGCTCCTACAATGAGCAGTTCTTC
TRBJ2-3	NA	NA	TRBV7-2	CASSPSEATDTQYF	TGTGCCAGCAGCCCAAGCGAAGCCACAGATACGCAGTATTTT
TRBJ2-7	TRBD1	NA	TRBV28	CASTRTGQGAGEQYF	TGTGCCAGCACCAGGACCGGACAGGGGGCGGGTGAGCAGTACTTC
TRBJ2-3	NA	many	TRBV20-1	CSAALPGPDTQYF	TGCAGTGCCGCACTCCCCGGCCCAGATACGCAGTATTTT
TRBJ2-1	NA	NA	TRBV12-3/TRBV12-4	CASSFSRLNEQFF	TGTGCCAGCAGTTTTAGCCGGCTCAATGAGCAGTTCTTC
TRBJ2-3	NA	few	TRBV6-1	CASSENGPSTDTQYF	TGTGCCAGCAGTGAAAACGGACCTAGCACAGATACGCAGTATTTT
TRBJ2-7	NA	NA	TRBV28	CASRNTQVIYEQYF	TGTGCCAGCAGGAACACTCAGGTTATCTACGAGCAGTACTTC
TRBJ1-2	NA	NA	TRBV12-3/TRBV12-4	CASSLGTYFYGYTF	TGTGCCAGCAGTTTAGGTACCTACTTCTATGGCTACACCTTC
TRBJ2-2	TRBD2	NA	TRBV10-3	CAISESKLAVTGELFF	TGTGCCATCAGTGAGTCGAAACTAGCGGTCACCGGGGAGCTGTTTTTT
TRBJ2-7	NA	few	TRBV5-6	CASSSPTRDGNSYEQYF	TGTGCCAGCAGCTCACCCACAAGGGACGGGAACTCCTACGAGCAGTACTTC
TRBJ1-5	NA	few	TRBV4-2	CASSQDGGNGNQPQHF	TGTGCCAGCAGCCAAGACGGGGGAAACGGCAATCAGCCCCAGCATTTT
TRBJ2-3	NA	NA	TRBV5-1	CASSPSLGAPDTQYF	TGCGCCAGCAGCCCTAGCTTAGGCGCCCCAGATACGCAGTATTTT
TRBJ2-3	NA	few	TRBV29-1	CSVRVGSTDTQYF	TGCAGCGTCCGTGTGGGGAGCACAGATACGCAGTATTTT
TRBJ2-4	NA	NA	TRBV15	CATSRDLPGKLAKNIQYF	TGTGCCACCAGCAGAGATCTACCAGGAAAGCTAGCCAAAAACATTCAGTACTTC
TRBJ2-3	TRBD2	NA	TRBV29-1	CSVEELLAGGTDTQYF	TGCAGCGTTGAAGAACTCCTAGCGGGAGGGACAGATACGCAGTATTTT
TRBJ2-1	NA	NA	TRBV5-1	CASSLGHTMRNEQFF	TGCGCCAGCAGCTTGGGCCACACCATGAGGAATGAGCAGTTCTTC
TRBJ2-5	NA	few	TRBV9	CASSVEGETQYF	TGTGCCAGCAGCGTAGAAGGAGAGACCCAGTACTTC